This T cell receptor beta chain comes out of a study of prognosis after radiotherapy for stage I lung cancer. Whole-study results and caveats: Patients' TRBV and TRBJ gene usage reportedly differed by presence or absence of metastases.

This clonotype came up many times. Its specificity is unknown. Researchers used two-round multiplex PCR to amplify TCR beta CDR3 starting from genomic DNA. The first round of PCR was done with primers that matched each TRBV and TRBJ gene. There were universal primers used in the second PCR round. A single record per CDR3 protein comes from TCRdb applying MiXCR to the multiplex PCR reads. The sample yields fewer than 25,000 distinct CDR3 sequences, around 24% seen once. There are 14 residues in the CDR3. CDR1 is MNHNS and CDR2 is SASEGT in the germline V gene. The V gene lost 5 bases and the J gene lost 0 bases, with 8 bases spanning the gap.

This TCR was recovered from a donor over 45 with non-small cell lung cancer. Material: PBMCs, obtained before or after stereotactic body radiation therapy (not recorded which). J is TRBJ1-5 and V is TRBV6-1; D not certain. The CDR3 here is CASSRTDSNQPQHF. The DNA of the CDR3 is TGTGCCAGCAGTCGAACAGATAGCAATCAGCCCCAGCATTTT.